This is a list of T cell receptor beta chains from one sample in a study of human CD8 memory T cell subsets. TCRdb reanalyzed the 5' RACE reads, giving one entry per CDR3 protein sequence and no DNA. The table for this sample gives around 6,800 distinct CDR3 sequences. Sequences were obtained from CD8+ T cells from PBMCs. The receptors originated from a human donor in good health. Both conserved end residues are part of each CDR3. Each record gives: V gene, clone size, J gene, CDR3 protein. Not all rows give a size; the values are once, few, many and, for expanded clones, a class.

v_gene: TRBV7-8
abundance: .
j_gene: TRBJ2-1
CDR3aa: CASSPLSGGNNEQFF

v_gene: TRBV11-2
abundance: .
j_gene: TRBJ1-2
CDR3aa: CASSLVGTAMDYTF

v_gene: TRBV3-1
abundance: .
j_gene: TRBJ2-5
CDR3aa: CASSPLWEWETQYF

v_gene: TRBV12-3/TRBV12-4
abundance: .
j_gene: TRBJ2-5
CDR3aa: CASSLAGGFGTQYF

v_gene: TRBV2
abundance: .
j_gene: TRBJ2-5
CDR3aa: CASTSRGLAGLAETQYF

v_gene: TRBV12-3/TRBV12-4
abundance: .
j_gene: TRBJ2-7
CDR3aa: CASSSPGTGIYEQYF

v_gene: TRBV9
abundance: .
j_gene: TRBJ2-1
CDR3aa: CASSEDRGGNNEQFF

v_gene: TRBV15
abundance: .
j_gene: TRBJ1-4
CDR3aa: CATSRDRGTGGKKLFF

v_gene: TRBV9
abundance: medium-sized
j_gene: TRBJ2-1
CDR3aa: CASSAPADNEQFF

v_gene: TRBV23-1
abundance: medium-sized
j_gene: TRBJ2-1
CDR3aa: CASPLMPMGHDQGNEQFF

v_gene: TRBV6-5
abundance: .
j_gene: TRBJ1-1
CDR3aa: CASGSGNTEAFF

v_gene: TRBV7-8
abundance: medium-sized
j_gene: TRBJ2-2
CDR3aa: CASSSGLGPSGELFF

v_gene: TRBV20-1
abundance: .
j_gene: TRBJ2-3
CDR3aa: CSARGSNLAGETDTQYF

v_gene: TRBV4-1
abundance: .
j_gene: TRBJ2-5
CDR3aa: CASSPRGETQYF

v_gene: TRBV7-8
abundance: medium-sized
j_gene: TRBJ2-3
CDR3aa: CASSPPSGSPDTQYF

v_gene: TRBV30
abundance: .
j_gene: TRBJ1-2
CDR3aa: CAWTGGTGIYGYTF

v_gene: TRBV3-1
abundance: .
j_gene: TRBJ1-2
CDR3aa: CASRPYETGGPTNYGYTF

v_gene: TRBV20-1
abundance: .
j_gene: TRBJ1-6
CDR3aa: CSARGRTEFNSPLHF

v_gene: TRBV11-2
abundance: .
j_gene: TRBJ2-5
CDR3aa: CASCRGGETQYF

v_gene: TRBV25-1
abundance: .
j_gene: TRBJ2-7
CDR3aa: CASSDKLGYEQYF

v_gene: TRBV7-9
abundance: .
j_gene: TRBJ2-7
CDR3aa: CASSSTETGREQYF

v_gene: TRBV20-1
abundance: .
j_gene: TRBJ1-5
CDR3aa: CSATDRGMSDQPQHF

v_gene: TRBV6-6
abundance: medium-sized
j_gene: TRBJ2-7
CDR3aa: CATIEPGPSYEQYF

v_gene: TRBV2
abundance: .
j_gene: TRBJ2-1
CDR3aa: CASKESSYNEQFF

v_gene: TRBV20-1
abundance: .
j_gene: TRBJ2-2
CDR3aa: CSARAKPRRGLTFAGELFF

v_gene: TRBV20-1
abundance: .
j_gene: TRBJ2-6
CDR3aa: CSAGRPDVPPGANVLTF

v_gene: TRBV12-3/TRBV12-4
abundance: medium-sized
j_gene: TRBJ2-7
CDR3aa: CASGRDYEQYF

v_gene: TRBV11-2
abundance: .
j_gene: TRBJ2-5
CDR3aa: CASGFWREGRETQYF

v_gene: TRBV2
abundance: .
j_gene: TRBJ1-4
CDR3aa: CASSEGWRNNEKLFF

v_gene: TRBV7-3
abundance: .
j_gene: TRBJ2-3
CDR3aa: CASSHNRQAGRDTQYF

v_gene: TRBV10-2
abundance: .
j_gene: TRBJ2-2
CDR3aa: CASSSGISGELFF

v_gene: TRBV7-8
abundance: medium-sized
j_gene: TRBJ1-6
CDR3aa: CASSLELRPTDNSPLHF

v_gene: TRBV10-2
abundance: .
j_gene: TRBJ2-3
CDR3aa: CASSRSGGTDTQYF

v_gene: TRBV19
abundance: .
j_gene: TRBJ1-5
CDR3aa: CASSMTGQPQHF

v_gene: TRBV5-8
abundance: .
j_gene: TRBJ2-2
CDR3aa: CASSLPENTGELFF

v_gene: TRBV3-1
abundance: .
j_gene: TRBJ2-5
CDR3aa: CASSQDERGESWYQETQYF

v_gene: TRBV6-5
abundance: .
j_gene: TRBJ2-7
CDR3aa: CASSPSPGSYEQYF